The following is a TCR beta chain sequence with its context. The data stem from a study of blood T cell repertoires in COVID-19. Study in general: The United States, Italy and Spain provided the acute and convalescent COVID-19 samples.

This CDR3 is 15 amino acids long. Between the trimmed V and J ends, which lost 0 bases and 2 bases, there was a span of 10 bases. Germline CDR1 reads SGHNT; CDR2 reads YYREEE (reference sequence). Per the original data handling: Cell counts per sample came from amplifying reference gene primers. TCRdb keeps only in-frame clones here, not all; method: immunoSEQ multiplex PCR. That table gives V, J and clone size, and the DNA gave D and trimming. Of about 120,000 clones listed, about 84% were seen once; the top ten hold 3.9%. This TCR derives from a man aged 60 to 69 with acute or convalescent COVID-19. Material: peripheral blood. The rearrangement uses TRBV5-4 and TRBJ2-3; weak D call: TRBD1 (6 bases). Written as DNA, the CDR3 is TGTGCCAGCAGCTTGGGCAGGGACATCACAGATACGCAGTATTTT. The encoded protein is CASSLGRDITDTQYF.